This T cell receptor (beta chain) was documented in a study of T cell responses to AZD1222 COVID-19 vaccine. Study findings and constraints: At baseline, just a handful of AZD1222 recipients tested seropositive. Vaccine-associated CD4 TCRs spanned spike, dominant at 160-218 and 743-854. Females made up more of the donors, who were largely white British, and clonal diversity may have come out too low. Increased Spike-specific TCR breadth and depth were observed after two AZD1222 doses.

Notes on this clone: Its antigen is unknown.

Germline V lookup: CDR1 MNHEY, CDR2 SVGAGI. The CDR3 is 13 residues long. The V gene lost 6 bases and the J gene lost 2 bases, with 10 bases spanning the gap. Clones were read by immunoSEQ multiplex PCR, and TCRdb kept only the in-frame ones, dropping some. The table includes approximately 90,000 clones, over 70% detected once. This TCR came from an adult in good health. Sequenced material: peripheral blood, taken on day 0 of AZD1222 vaccination. The rearrangement uses TRBV6-5 and TRBJ2-5, with D hard to call. CDR3 loop: CASRRTAQETQYF. CDR3 bases: TGTGCCAGCAGGCGGACGGCTCAAGAGACCCAGTACTTC.